A single sample is the source of the 24 T cell receptor beta chains below, sequenced in a study of human T cells and chemical hapten exposure. TCRdb re-called the RACE reads through MiXCR, storing one row per CDR3 protein. The sample has 130,000 or so distinct CDR3 sequences, about 9.4% seen once. Described time point: healthy volunteer bleed at 2 weeks. Unfractionated whole blood yielded the extracted total RNA. The specimen sequenced was whole blood. These receptor sequences come from a male donor in good health. Some clones in this sample may be carry-over from other donors' samples.

The J gene is TRBJ1-1, the V gene TRBV2; no clear D gene. The length of the CDR3 is 14 residues. Germline V gene sequence: CDR1 SNHLY, CDR2 FYNNEI. The V end lost 1 base, the J end lost 7 bases, and 13 bases lay between the germline ends. The CDR3 sequence is CASSEGEGPNEAFF. The CDR3, as DNA: TGTGCCAGCAGTGAAGGGGAGGGCCCTAATGAAGCTTTCTTT.

This clonotype was seen many times. The chain combines TRBV5-1 with TRBJ2-1; weak D call: TRBD2 (5 bases). Germline CDR1 and CDR2: SGHRS and YFSETQ. V lost 6 bases and J 0 bases, leaving 7 bases between the germline ends. The CDR3 is made up of 13 amino acids. Here the CDR3 DNA reads TGCGCCAGCACCGGGAACTCCTACAATGAGCAGTTCTTC. Protein product: CASTGNSYNEQFF.

This clonotype was observed a few times. The chain links TRBV3-1 to TRBJ2-7; D unresolved. The germline V and J ends were trimmed by 4 bases and 0 bases, with 7 bases remaining between them. The germline V gene encodes CDR1 LGHDT and CDR2 YNNKEL (reference sequence). CDR3 length: 13 residues. This CDR3 reads CASSRAHSYEQYF. The DNA for the CDR3 is TGTGCCAGCAGCCGCGCCCACTCCTACGAGCAGTACTTC.

This clonotype was observed a handful of times. This chain uses TRBV7-2 with TRBJ1-1; D call uncertain. Deletions cut 2 bases from V and 1 base from J, with 11 bases between. The CDR3 runs to 15 residues. Germline V gene data show CDR1 as SGHTA and CDR2 as FQGNSA. CDR3 in amino acids: CASSLKGSRNTEAFF. DNA for the CDR3: TGTGCCAGCAGCTTAAAAGGGTCTCGGAACACTGAAGCTTTCTTT.

This clonotype has a handful of counts. The chain combines TRBV10-3 with TRBJ2-5; 9 bases are shared with TRBD1. The CDR3 extends over 14 amino acids. J was trimmed by 5 bases and V by 6 bases; bases with no gene match: 7. Germline V CDR1 and CDR2: ENHRY, SYGVKD. CDR3 protein: CAIRGQGGRETQYF. In DNA, the CDR3 is TGTGCCATCAGGGGACAGGGAGGAAGGGAGACCCAGTACTTC.

This clonotype showed up just a few times. The chain recombines TRBV18 with TRBJ1-2, with 8 bases lining up with TRBD1. Germline loops: CDR1 KGHSH, CDR2 LQKENI. V lost 3 bases to trimming and J lost 5 bases; unmatched junction nucleotides: 5. The CDR3 is 14 amino acids. CDR3 sequence reads: CASSPGTGEYGYTF. CDR3 DNA: TGTGCCAGCTCACCCGGGACAGGAGAATATGGCTACACCTTC.

This clonotype has only a few counts. The chain couples TRBV27 to TRBJ1-2; the match to TRBD1 covers 8 bases. The CDR3 spans 14 residues. The junction had 7 bases not matched to a gene; V was cut back by 6 bases and J by 4 bases. From germline, CDR1 is MNHEY and CDR2 SMNVEV (reference sequence). The DNA for the CDR3 is TGTGCCAGCAGCCTTGCAGGGGGCGGCTATGGCTACACCTTC. Translating it yields CASSLAGGGYGYTF.

This clonotype was detected many times. The V and J genes are TRBV5-5 and TRBJ2-1; 10 nucleotides agree with TRBD2. V lost 0 bases, J lost 7 bases, and 10 bases stayed unmatched. Per the germline V gene, CDR1 is SGHKS and CDR2 is YYEKEE (reference sequence). This CDR3 region has 17 residues. CDR3 in DNA: TGTGCCAGCAGCTTGGAGGCAAGCGGGGGGGCAGGGAATGAGCAGTTCTTC. It is translated as CASSLEASGGAGNEQFF.

This clonotype has just a few counts. The chain has TRBV7-6 and TRBJ2-3; 14 positions match TRBD2. V shed 5 bases, J shed 2 bases, and the junction held 18 bases outside the gene matches. Germline CDR1 reads SGHVS; CDR2 reads FNYEAQ. This CDR3 is built from 21 residues. As DNA, the CDR3 is TGTGCCAGCAGCGTAAGACGAGGACTAGCGGGGGGCCCCCCACTCACAGATACGCAGTATTTT. This sequence encodes CASSVRRGLAGGPPLTDTQYF.

Many counts were recorded for this clonotype. V gene TRBV12-3 or TRBV12-4 combines with J gene TRBJ2-1; 10 bases agree with TRBD1. V shed 5 bases, J shed 6 bases, and the junction held 16 bases outside the gene matches. The CDR3 loop spans 18 amino acids. The CDR3 protein is CASSPGWGDRGIGNEQFF. DNA for the CDR3: TGTGCCAGCAGTCCGGGCTGGGGGGACAGGGGTATCGGCAATGAGCAGTTCTTC.

This rearrangement joins TRBV20-1 to TRBJ1-4, with D maybe TRBD1 (6 bases). Germline CDR1 is DFQATT and CDR2 is SNEGSKA (reference sequence). This CDR3 comprises 18 residues. The V end lost 0 bases, the J end lost 5 bases, and 22 bases lay between the germline ends. CDR3 amino acids: CSARDHRVPQEGNEKLFF. DNA for the CDR3: TGCAGTGCTAGAGATCACAGGGTGCCCCAAGAGGGGAATGAAAAACTGTTTTTT.

The chain recombines TRBV19 with TRBJ1-5; D gene uncertain. From germline, CDR1 is LNHDA and CDR2 SQIVND (reference sequence). CDR3 length: 16 amino acids. Trimming took off 4 bases at V and 3 bases at J, with 16 bases between the two ends. CDR3 bases: TGTGCCAGTAGTAAATACACTGACAAACTCAATCAGCCCCAGCATTTT. Its translation: CASSKYTDKLNQPQHF.

The sample holds one count of this clonotype. A much larger clone differs by one base, so this may be a read error. The rearrangement joins TRBV5-1 to TRBJ2-7; a weak D match, TRBD2 (6 bases). Germline CDR1 and CDR2: SGHRS and YFSETQ. V was trimmed by 3 bases and J by 2 bases, leaving 24 bases between them. This CDR3 has 18 amino acids. The CDR3 spells CASSSPRERAADAYEQYF. The CDR3 DNA is TGCGCCAGCAGCTCCCCCCGGGAGAGGGCAGCGGATGCCTACGAGCAGTACTTC.

At least ten counts were recorded for this clonotype. V usage is TRBV2 and J usage is TRBJ1-6; D uncertain. The CDR3 has 13 amino acids. Germline assignment: CDR1 SNHLY and CDR2 FYNNEI. Deletions cut 9 bases from V and 0 bases from J, with 6 bases between. The CDR3, as DNA: TGTGCCAGACAGAGCTCCTATAATTCACCCCTCCACTTT. It specifies CARQSSYNSPLHF.

This chain uses TRBV12-3 or TRBV12-4 with TRBJ2-3, with 11 bases aligning to TRBD2. This CDR3 has 16 residues. The junction had 7 bases not matched to a gene; V was cut back by 6 bases and J by 2 bases. The CDR3 loop is CASRSTSGEFTDTQYF. The CDR3, as DNA: TGTGCCAGCAGGTCGACTAGCGGGGAATTCACAGATACGCAGTATTTT.

The gene calls are TRBV6-5 and TRBJ1-1; D is uncertain. V lost 2 bases to trimming and J lost 4 bases, with 11 bases between them. The CDR3 extends over 14 amino acids. The germline V gene encodes CDR1 MNHEY and CDR2 SVGAGI. CDR3 amino acids: CASSYAGISTEAFF. The CDR3 nucleotides read TGTGCCAGCAGTTACGCAGGAATCAGCACTGAAGCTTTCTTT.

The chain is built from TRBV2 and TRBJ2-3, with TRBD2 as a possible D gene (6 bases). The germline V gene encodes CDR1 SNHLY and CDR2 FYNNEI. V shed 8 bases and J shed 5 bases, with 11 bases lying between them. The CDR3 spans 12 residues. DNA for the CDR3: TGTGCCAGCTCTGCCGGGGGAGATACGCAGTATTTT. It is translated as CASSAGGDTQYF. Variable domain in full (rest from reference TRBV2 and TRBJ2-3): EPEVTQTPSHQVTQMGQEVILRCVPISNHLYFYWYRQILGQKVEFLVSFYNNEISEKSEIFDDQFSVERPDGSNFTLKIRSTKLEDSAMYFCASSAGGDTQYFGPGTRLTVL.

This clonotype showed up many times. This sequence joins TRBV6-5 and TRBJ2-1; TRBD2 agrees at 12 bases. The germline gives CDR1 MNHEY, CDR2 SVGAGI. V lost 0 bases to trimming and J lost 2 bases; unmatched junction nucleotides: 5. The CDR3 loop spans 18 amino acids. The CDR3 loop reads CASSYSLTSGSAYNEQFF. Written as DNA, the CDR3 is TGTGCCAGCAGTTACTCCTTGACTAGCGGGAGCGCCTACAATGAGCAGTTCTTC.

In this sample, this clonotype turned up a few times. The chain is built from TRBV7-9 and TRBJ2-1; D possibly corresponds to TRBD2 (6 bases). Between the trimmed V and J ends, which lost 1 base and 12 bases, there was a span of 16 bases. The CDR3 loop spans 14 amino acids. CDR1 and CDR2 (germline): SEHNR, FQNEAQ (reference sequence). CDR3 DNA: TGTGCCAGCAGCTTAGATGGCGGGGTCGGTTGGCAGTTCTTC. The encoded protein is CASSLDGGVGWQFF.

The table lists this clonotype with a few counts. The chain is built from TRBV12-3 or TRBV12-4 and TRBJ2-1; 10 positions match TRBD2. This CDR3 has 18 amino acids. Trimming cost V 4 bases and J 0 bases; bases outside gene matches: 9. The CDR3 DNA follows: TGTGCCAGCAGTTCGCCGGGACTAGCGCCTAGCTCCTACAATGAGCAGTTCTTC. This sequence encodes CASSSPGLAPSSYNEQFF.

This clonotype has only a few counts. The chain has TRBV4-3 and TRBJ2-1; tentatively, D is TRBD1 or TRBD2 (5 bases each). This CDR3 is built from 15 residues. V lost 4 bases, J lost 8 bases, and 18 bases lay in between. In germline, CDR1 is LGHNA, CDR2 YSLEER. The CDR3 DNA reads TGCGCCAGCAGCCCAGAGGGGACCCTTGCGGATGAGCAGTTCTTC. Encoded protein: CASSPEGTLADEQFF.

The rearrangement links TRBV5-1 to TRBJ2-3, with 7 bases identical to TRBD1. Germline assignment: CDR1 SGHRS and CDR2 YFSETQ. V trimming: 2 bases; J trimming: 6 bases; junction bases outside the gene matches: 6. This CDR3 has 14 amino acids. As DNA, the CDR3 is TGCGCCAGCAGCTTAGGACAGGCCCCGGATACGCAGTATTTT. It is translated as CASSLGQAPDTQYF.

This clonotype was seen a few times. This chain links TRBV20-1 with TRBJ2-7; D ambiguous. V was trimmed by 0 bases and J by 0 bases, leaving 12 bases between them. This CDR3 has 15 amino acids. Per germline, CDR1 DFQATT and CDR2 SNEGSKA (reference sequence). This chain's CDR3 is CSARDLSPSSYEQYF. CDR3 coding DNA: TGCAGTGCTAGAGATCTATCCCCTAGCTCCTACGAGCAGTACTTC.

This clonotype was counted between two and nine times. This chain connects TRBV12-3 or TRBV12-4 to TRBJ2-7; TRBD1 matches at 7 bases. The CDR3 runs 14 residues. V shed 5 bases and J 6 bases; nucleotides not matched to a gene: 10. This CDR3 is CASSPQDRASEQYF. The CDR3 DNA is TGTGCCAGCAGTCCACAAGACAGGGCCTCCGAGCAGTACTTC.